Included here is one T cell receptor (beta chain) sequence, with context. The antigen is not known. The junction and the germline gene differ at one end; a read error may be behind it. The data were taken from a study of T cells in Graves' hyperthyroidism and ophthalmopathy. Uncontrolled infection, other autoimmune disease, pregnancy and lactation each barred patients from inclusion. The CDR3 is 17 amino acids. CDR1 and CDR2 from the germline V gene are SGHVS and FNYEAQ. Authors of the study amplified TCR beta CDR3 regions from RNA transcripts. The study used the HTBI primer set for a first-round RT-PCR of the TCR CDR3. From the multiplex PCR reads, TCRdb called clonotypes with MiXCR, one entry per CDR3 protein. The repertoire holds 500,000 to 600,000 distinct CDR3 sequences, with around 42% as singletons. Study-wide findings and caveats: Within blood appeared most thyroid clonotypes that had expanded above 0.001. In the analysis, a 13 V-J model separated ophthalmopathy from stable hyperthyroidism.

The sample consisted of peripheral blood or thyroid tissue (not recorded which). This receptor was identified in a woman aged 18-35 years with Graves' hyperthyroidism. The chain joins TRBV7-6 to TRBJ1-4; D is possibly TRBD1 (5 bases). The CDR3 DNA is TGTGCCAGCAGCCCCAATGACAGCGGGGGAACTAATGAAAGACTGTTTTTT. This sequence encodes CASSPNDSGGTNERLFF.